This note documents a single T cell receptor beta chain sequence. Its matching antigen is unknown. The sample comes from a study of T cell responses to AZD1222 COVID-19 vaccine. The study's findings and limits: Within unmutated variant regions lay the reported targets of nearly half of spike-specific TCRs. Baseline seropositives among AZD1222 recipients totaled only six or seven. It should be noted that donors were predominantly white British and more often female, and clonal diversity was possibly underestimated.

The CDR3 consists of 12 residues. From germline, CDR1 is SGHDT and CDR2 YYEEEE. Trimming pared 1 base from V and 6 bases from J, leaving 8 bases between. Profiling relied on immunoSEQ multiplex PCR, and the TCRdb table lists in-frame clones only, not all of them. Of more than 140,000 clones in the sample, under 95% are singletons; the top ten hold about 4.6%. This chain uses TRBV5-6 with TRBJ2-7; D uncertain. The source material was peripheral blood, sampled on day 0 of AZD1222 vaccination. The sequence came from an adult in good health. Written as DNA, the CDR3 is TGTGCCAGCAGCTTGAGTCGGGTCGAGCAGTACTTC. The encoded protein is CASSLSRVEQYF.